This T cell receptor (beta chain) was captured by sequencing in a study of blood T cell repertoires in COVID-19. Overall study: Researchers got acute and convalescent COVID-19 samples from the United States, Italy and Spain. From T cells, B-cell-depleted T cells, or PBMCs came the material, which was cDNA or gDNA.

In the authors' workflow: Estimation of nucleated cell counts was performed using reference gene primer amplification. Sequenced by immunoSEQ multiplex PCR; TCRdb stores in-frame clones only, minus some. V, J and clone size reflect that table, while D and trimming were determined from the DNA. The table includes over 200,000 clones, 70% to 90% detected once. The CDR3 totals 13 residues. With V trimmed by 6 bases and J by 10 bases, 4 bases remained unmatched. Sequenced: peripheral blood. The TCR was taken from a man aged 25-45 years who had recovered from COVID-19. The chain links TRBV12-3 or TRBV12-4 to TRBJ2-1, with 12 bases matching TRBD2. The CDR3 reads CASRPGTSGEQFF. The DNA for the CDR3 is TGTGCCAGCAGACCTGGGACTAGCGGGGAGCAGTTCTTC.